The clone carrying this TCR beta chain has more than one count but fewer than ten. Antigen specificity is unknown. This sample is drawn from a study of T cell repertoires in cytomegalovirus infection. Study-level background: Recently described HLA-C-restricted plus well-studied HLA-B-restricted CMV epitopes were used. The study's findings and limits: Accumulated public TCR beta family frequency recognized individuals carrying CMV together with the relevant HLA.

The CDR3 extends over 15 amino acids. V lost 7 bases and J lost 2; bases outside the gene matches: 7. Germline lookup yields CDR1 MNHNS and CDR2 SASEGT. TCRdb called the reads again in MiXCR, with one record for every CDR3 protein. The sample consists of about a million distinct CDR3 sequences, roughly 31% of them appearing once. The material was cultured CD8+ T cells from PBMCs, obtained from culture after CMV antigen stimulation. The J gene is TRBJ1-5, the V gene TRBV6-1; 8 bases fit TRBD1. The TCR was taken from a human donor in good health (CMV status not recorded). Some clones in this sample may be carry-over from other donors' samples. The chain's CDR3 is CASIEDRGGNQPQHF. The CDR3 region has the DNA TGTGCCAGCATCGAAGACAGGGGAGGCAATCAGCCCCAGCATTTT.